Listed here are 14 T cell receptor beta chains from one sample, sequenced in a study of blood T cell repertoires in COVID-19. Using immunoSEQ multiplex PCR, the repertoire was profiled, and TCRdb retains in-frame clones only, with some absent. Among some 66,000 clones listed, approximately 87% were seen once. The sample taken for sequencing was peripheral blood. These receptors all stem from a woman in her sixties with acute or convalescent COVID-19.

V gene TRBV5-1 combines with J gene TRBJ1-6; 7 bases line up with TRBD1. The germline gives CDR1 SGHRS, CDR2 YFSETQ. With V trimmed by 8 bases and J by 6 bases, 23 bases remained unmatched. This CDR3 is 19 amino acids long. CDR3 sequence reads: CARASPRGTTVGPNSPLHF. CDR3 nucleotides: TGCGCCAGGGCGTCGCCCAGGGGGACCACCGTGGGCCCTAATTCACCCCTCCACTTT.

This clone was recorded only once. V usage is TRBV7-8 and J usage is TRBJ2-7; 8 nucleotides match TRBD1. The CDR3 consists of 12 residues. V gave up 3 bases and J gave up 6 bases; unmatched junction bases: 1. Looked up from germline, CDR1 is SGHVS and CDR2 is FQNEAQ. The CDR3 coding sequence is TGTGCCAGCAGCTTGGGGACAGGCGAGCAGTACGTC. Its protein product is CASSLGTGEQYV.

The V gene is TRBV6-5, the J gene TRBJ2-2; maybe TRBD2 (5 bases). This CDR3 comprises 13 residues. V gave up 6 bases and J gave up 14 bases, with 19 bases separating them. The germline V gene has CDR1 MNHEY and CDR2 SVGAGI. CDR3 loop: CASRRVGYQNLFF. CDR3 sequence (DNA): TGTGCCAGCAGGAGGGTGGGGTACCAAAACCTGTTTTTT.

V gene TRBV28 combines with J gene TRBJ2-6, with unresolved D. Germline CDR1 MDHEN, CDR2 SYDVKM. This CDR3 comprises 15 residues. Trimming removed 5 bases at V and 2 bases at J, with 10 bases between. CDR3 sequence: CASSPRLTGANVLTF. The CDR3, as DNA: TGTGCCAGCAGTCCCCGACTGACTGGGGCCAACGTCCTGACTTTC.

The CDR3 DNA reads TGTGCCAGCAGTTTTGGGACTAGCGGGGCTTACAATGAGCAGTTCTTC. The encoded protein is CASSFGTSGAYNEQFF. The rearrangement joins TRBV28 to TRBJ2-1, with 13 bases identical to TRBD2. The CDR3 has 16 amino acids. Unmatched junction bases numbered 3, after V lost 3 bases and J lost 4 bases. The germline gives CDR1 MDHEN, CDR2 SYDVKM.

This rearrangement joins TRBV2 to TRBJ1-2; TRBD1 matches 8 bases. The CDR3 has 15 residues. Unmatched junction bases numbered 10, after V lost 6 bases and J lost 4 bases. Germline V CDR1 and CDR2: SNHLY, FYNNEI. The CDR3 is CASSGQGAPSYGYTF. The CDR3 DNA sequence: TGTGCCAGCAGCGGACAGGGCGCTCCTTCCTATGGCTACACCTTC.

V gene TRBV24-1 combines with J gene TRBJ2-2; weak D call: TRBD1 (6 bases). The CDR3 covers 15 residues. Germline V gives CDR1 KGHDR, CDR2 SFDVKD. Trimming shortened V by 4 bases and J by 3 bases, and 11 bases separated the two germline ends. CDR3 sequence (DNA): TGTGCCACCAGTGAGGCAGGGGTTCACACCGGGGAGCTGTTTTTT. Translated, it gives CATSEAGVHTGELFF.

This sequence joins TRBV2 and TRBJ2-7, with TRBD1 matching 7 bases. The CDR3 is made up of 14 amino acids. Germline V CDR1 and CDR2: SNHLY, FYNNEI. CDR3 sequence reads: CASTETTGSYEQYV. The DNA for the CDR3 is TGTGCCAGCACTGAAACGACAGGGTCCTACGAGCAGTACGTC.

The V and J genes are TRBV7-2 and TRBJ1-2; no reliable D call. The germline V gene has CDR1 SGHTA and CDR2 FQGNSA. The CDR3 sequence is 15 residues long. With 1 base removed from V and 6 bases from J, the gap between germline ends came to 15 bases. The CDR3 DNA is TGTGCCAGCAGCTTAGAACGAGACCCTGGAGATGGCTACACCTTC. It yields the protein CASSLERDPGDGYTF.

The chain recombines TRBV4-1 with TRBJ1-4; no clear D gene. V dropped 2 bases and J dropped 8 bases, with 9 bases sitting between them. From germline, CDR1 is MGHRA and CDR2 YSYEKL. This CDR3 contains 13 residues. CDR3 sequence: CASSQWTLEKLFF. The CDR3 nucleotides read TGCGCCAGCAGCCAATGGACTCTAGAAAAACTGTTTTTT.

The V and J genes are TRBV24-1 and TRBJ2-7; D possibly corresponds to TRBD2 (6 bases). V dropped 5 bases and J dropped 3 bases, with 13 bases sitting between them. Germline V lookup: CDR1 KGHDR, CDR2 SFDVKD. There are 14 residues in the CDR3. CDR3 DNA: TGTGCCACCAGTGCCCCAGGGAGGATCTACGAGCAGTACGTC. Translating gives CATSAPGRIYEQYV.

Written as DNA, the CDR3 is TGTGCCAGCAGCCAGCGACAGGGCCCTCATCCCGGGGAGCTGTTTTTT. Its translation: CASSQRQGPHPGELFF. The gene calls are TRBV4-2 and TRBJ2-2; 7 bases line up with TRBD1. From germline, CDR1 is LGHNA and CDR2 YNFKEQ. The CDR3 is made up of 16 amino acids. V lost 3 bases and J lost 6; bases outside the gene matches: 10.

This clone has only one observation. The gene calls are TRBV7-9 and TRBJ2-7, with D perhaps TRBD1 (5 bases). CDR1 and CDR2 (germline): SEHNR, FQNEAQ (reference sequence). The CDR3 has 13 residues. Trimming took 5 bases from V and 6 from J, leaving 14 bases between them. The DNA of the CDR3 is TGTGCCAGCAGCCCGCCAGGGTACCCCGAGCAGTACGTC. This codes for CASSPPGYPEQYV.

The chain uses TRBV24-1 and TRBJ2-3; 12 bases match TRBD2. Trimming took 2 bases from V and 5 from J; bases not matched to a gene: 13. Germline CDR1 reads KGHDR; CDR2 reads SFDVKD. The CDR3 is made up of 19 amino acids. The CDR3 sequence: CATSDSSPFLAGGGDTQYF. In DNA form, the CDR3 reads TGTGCCACCAGTGATTCCTCACCCTTCCTAGCGGGGGGGGGAGATACGCAGTATTTT.